One sample yielded the 19 T cell receptor beta chains listed below, sequenced in a study of blood T cell repertoires in COVID-19. The assay was immunoSEQ multiplex PCR, and TCRdb's table has in-frame clones only and misses some. The sample consists of 98,000 or so clones, approximately 83% of them appearing once. Sequenced input: peripheral blood. These receptor sequences come from an elderly woman with active or convalescent COVID-19.

The table lists this clone with a few counts. The V call is TRBV2, the J call TRBJ2-7; D not certain. CDR1 and CDR2 (germline): SNHLY, FYNNEI. This CDR3 has 14 residues. Deletions cut 2 bases from V and 3 bases from J, with 11 bases between. This CDR3 is CASSEYLVSYEQYF. The CDR3 nucleotides are TGTGCCAGCAGTGAATATTTAGTAAGCTACGAGCAGTACTTC.

The chain combines TRBV4-1 with TRBJ1-2; TRBD1 aligns across 8 bases. The CDR3 has 16 residues. Germline-derived CDR1 and CDR2 are MGHRA and YSYEKL. V trimming: 4 bases; J trimming: 1 base; junction bases outside the gene matches: 8. CDR3 nucleotides: TGCGCCAGCAGCCTCCACCCGACAGGGGTTAACTATGGCTACACCTTC. It encodes CASSLHPTGVNYGYTF.

The rearrangement uses TRBV6-4 and TRBJ2-1; tentatively, D is TRBD1 (6 bases). Germline V gene sequence: CDR1 MRHNA, CDR2 SNTAGT. This CDR3 has 14 residues. V lost 4 bases, J lost 6 bases, and 13 bases lay in between. The CDR3 here is CASSAAKGGNEQFF. CDR3 nucleotide sequence: TGTGCCAGCAGTGCAGCGAAAGGGGGCAATGAGCAGTTCTTC.

This chain joins TRBV5-1 and TRBJ1-1; D perhaps matches TRBD1 (6 bases). Germline V CDR1 and CDR2: SGHRS, YFSETQ. The CDR3 is 17 amino acids. Trimming stripped 7 bases from V and 0 bases from J, with 22 bases between. The CDR3 bases are TGCGCCAGCCAAAGCCCACGACAGGACGGAATGAACACTGAAGCTTTCTTT. This gives the protein CASQSPRQDGMNTEAFF.

This chain links TRBV5-6 with TRBJ2-1; no definite D call. The V gene lost 0 bases and the J gene lost 10 bases, with 8 bases spanning the gap. The CDR3 has 12 residues. CDR1 and CDR2 from the germline V gene are SGHDT and YYEEEE. The CDR3 nucleotides read TGTGCCAGCAGCTTGGGAAGCCACGAGCAGTTCTTC. The encoded protein is CASSLGSHEQFF.

The chain couples TRBV9 to TRBJ2-1, with 7 bases that match TRBD2. CDR1 SGDLS and CDR2 YYNGEE come from the germline V gene. V trimming: 0 bases; J trimming: 0 bases; junction bases outside the gene matches: 3. The CDR3 is 16 residues long. The CDR3 spells CASSVVGGSSYNEQFF. CDR3 DNA: TGTGCCAGCAGCGTAGTGGGCGGGAGCTCCTACAATGAGCAGTTCTTC.

The genes are TRBV6-5 and TRBJ2-1, with 7 bases lining up with TRBD1. The CDR3 has 15 residues. V lost 6 bases, J lost 6 bases, and 11 bases stayed unmatched. Germline assignment: CDR1 MNHEY and CDR2 SVGAGI. The chain's CDR3 is CASRGRQGPRNEQFF. The CDR3 region has the DNA TGTGCCAGCAGGGGGCGACAGGGCCCCCGCAATGAGCAGTTCTTC.

The chain links TRBV9 to TRBJ2-3; possible D gene TRBD1, 6 bases. This CDR3 is built from 13 residues. Trimming left V 8 bases short and J 1 base short, with 11 bases between. Germline V CDR1 and CDR2: SGDLS, YYNGEE. The chain's CDR3 is CARGGCGTDTQYF. The DNA for the CDR3 is TGTGCCAGAGGGGGATGCGGCACAGATACGCAGTATTTT. The full variable domain, rest sourced from reference TRBV9 and TRBJ2-3, is DSGVTQTPKHLITATGQRVTLRCSPRSGDLSVYWYQQSLDQGLQFLIQYYNGEERAKGNILERFSAQQFPDLHSELNLSSLELGDSALYFCARGGCGTDTQYFGPGTRLTVL.

The genes are TRBV30 and TRBJ1-2; the match to TRBD1 covers 7 bases. The ends lost 8 bases at V and 2 bases at J; junction bases unmatched: 8. There are 13 residues in the CDR3. The germline V gene has CDR1 GTSNPN and CDR2 SVGIG (reference sequence). The CDR3: CAGDSSSNYGYTF. The CDR3 nucleotides are TGTGCCGGGGACAGCTCCTCGAACTATGGCTACACCTTC.

The CDR3 protein is CASRFREGQGEGYTF. The CDR3 bases are TGTGCCAGTAGGTTTCGAGAAGGACAGGGAGAAGGCTACACCTTC. V usage is TRBV19 and J usage is TRBJ1-2, with 8 positions matching TRBD1. Germline V CDR1 and CDR2: LNHDA, SQIVND (reference sequence). The CDR3 is made up of 15 amino acids. With V trimmed by 6 bases and J by 8 bases, 14 bases remained unmatched.

This clone was seen only a few times. The chain is built from TRBV18 and TRBJ1-1, with 8 bases identical to TRBD1. This CDR3 is built from 16 residues. Germline CDR1 KGHSH, CDR2 LQKENI. The J segment lost 0 bases and the V segment lost 4 bases, leaving 7 bases of the junction unmatched. The CDR3 sequence: CASSRDRQTMNTEAFF. In DNA, the CDR3 is TGTGCCAGCTCACGGGACAGGCAAACAATGAACACTGAAGCTTTCTTT.

This sequence joins TRBV7-8 and TRBJ1-4; 9 bases match TRBD1. Looked up from germline, CDR1 is SGHVS and CDR2 is FQNEAQ. The J segment lost 8 bases and the V segment lost 6 bases, leaving 7 bases of the junction unmatched. This CDR3 comprises 14 residues. The CDR3 protein is CASSLDRGREKLFF. The CDR3 DNA sequence: TGTGCCAGCAGTTTGGACAGGGGTAGAGAAAAACTGTTTTTT.

The V call is TRBV4-3, the J call TRBJ1-4; weak D call: TRBD1 (5 bases). V lost 0 bases and J 4 bases, leaving 12 bases between the germline ends. Germline CDR1 reads LGHNA; CDR2 reads YSLEER. This CDR3 region has 16 residues. In DNA form, the CDR3 reads TGCGCCAGCAGCCAAGATTGGGGGGTAGTTAATGAAAAACTGTTTTTT. Translating it yields CASSQDWGVVNEKLFF.

This chain links TRBV28 with TRBJ1-5, with 9 bases lining up with TRBD1. Germline CDR1 reads MDHEN; CDR2 reads SYDVKM. The CDR3 consists of 14 residues. The junction had 3 bases not matched to a gene; V was cut back by 5 bases and J by 4 bases. The chain's CDR3 is CASSQGQGNQPQHF. The CDR3 DNA reads as TGTGCCAGCAGTCAAGGACAGGGGAATCAGCCCCAGCATTTT.

The gene calls are TRBV5-1 and TRBJ1-1, with a tentative D call TRBD1 (5 bases). Trimming removed 4 bases from V and 11 bases from J, with 18 bases in between. Germline CDR1 SGHRS, CDR2 YFSETQ. The CDR3 loop spans 13 amino acids. The CDR3 nucleotides read TGCGCCAGCAGCCTAGCGTCCAGGGCGGGGGCTTTCTTT. Protein: CASSLASRAGAFF.

This clone was detected only a few times. The chain carries TRBV9 and TRBJ1-3; D unclear. V was clipped by 2 bases and J by 0 bases, with 9 bases between them. The CDR3 covers 15 residues. CDR1 is SGDLS and CDR2 is YYNGEE in the germline V gene. The chain's CDR3 is CASSVSSYSGNTIYF. The CDR3 region has the DNA TGTGCCAGCAGCGTCTCGTCCTACTCTGGAAACACCATATATTTT.

On this clone: The sample has other DNA sequences that encode this CDR3 too. The CDR3 reads CASSVGGQGARETQYF. CDR3 sequence (DNA): TGTGCCAGCAGCGTAGGCGGGCAGGGGGCGAGAGAGACCCAGTACTTC. This chain connects TRBV9 to TRBJ2-5, with TRBD1 identical over 8 bases. This CDR3 is built from 16 residues. Trimming removed 0 bases from V and 4 bases from J; junction bases left unmatched: 8. Germline lookup yields CDR1 SGDLS and CDR2 YYNGEE.

This clone was seen a handful of times. The J gene is TRBJ2-1, the V gene TRBV3-1 (or the pseudogene TRBV3-2); D perhaps matches TRBD2 (6 bases). With 1 base removed from V and 10 bases from J, the gap between germline ends came to 11 bases. This CDR3 comprises 13 residues. Looked up from germline, CDR1 is LGHDT and CDR2 is YNNKEL (reference sequence). DNA for the CDR3: TGTGCCAGCAGCCAAGTTTCGGGGGAAGAGCAGTTCTTC. It encodes CASSQVSGEEQFF.

This clone was seen just once. The rearrangement uses TRBV28 and TRBJ1-3; the match to TRBD1 covers 8 bases. Germline CDR1 MDHEN, CDR2 SYDVKM. Trimming removed 10 bases from V and 4 bases from J; junction bases left unmatched: 9. The CDR3 extends over 14 amino acids. CDR3 bases: TGTGCCACCTCTTGGACAGGGACCGGAAACACCATATATTTT. It specifies CATSWTGTGNTIYF.